The 20 T cell receptor beta chains below were found in one sample sequenced in a study of CD8 T cells in ankylosing spondylitis. Overall study results and limits: Ankylosing spondylitis blood appeared to carry a characteristic TCR beta motif of roughly eight highly homologous variants.

TCRdb used MiXCR to reprocess the 5' RACE reads, holding one entry per CDR3 protein. The sample records roughly 470,000 distinct CDR3 sequences, more than 25% being singletons. No antigen has been assigned to these receptors. Sequenced material: blood, either unsorted or a sorted T cell fraction (not recorded which). These receptors were obtained from a male donor with ankylosing spondylitis.

This chain links TRBV20-1 with TRBJ2-1, with 7 positions matching TRBD2. The CDR3 covers 14 residues. The germline CDR1 and CDR2 sequences are DFQATT and SNEGSKA (reference sequence). After removal of 1 base from V and 7 bases from J, the junction contained 7 bases not matched to a gene. This CDR3 is CSARALGGRNEQFF. DNA of the CDR3: TGCAGTGCTAGAGCTTTGGGAGGGAGGAATGAGCAGTTCTTC.

This chain links TRBV6-1 with TRBJ1-3; D might be TRBD1 (6 bases). CDR3 size: 15 residues. Germline CDR1 reads MNHNS; CDR2 reads SASEGT. With 0 bases removed from V and 4 bases from J, the gap between germline ends came to 10 bases. The CDR3 DNA reads TGTGCCAGCAGTGAAGCGCCGGGGGCAGGAAACACCATATATTTT. Its translation: CASSEAPGAGNTIYF.

The CDR3 DNA follows: TGTGCCAGCAGCCTGGCGGGAGCAAATAATGAGCAGTTCTTC. It yields the protein CASSLAGANNEQFF. This chain joins TRBV3-1 and TRBJ2-1; 7 bases map to TRBD2. Germline CDR1 reads LGHDT; CDR2 reads YNNKEL (reference sequence). Trimming took 4 bases from V and 7 from J; bases not matched to a gene: 7. CDR3 length: 14 residues.

This clonotype has more than one count but fewer than ten. The chain has TRBV7-9 and TRBJ1-2; TRBD1 is a possible D gene (5 bases). The CDR3 has 13 residues. CDR1 is SEHNR, CDR2 FQNEAQ, per germline (reference sequence). Trimming removed 2 bases at V and 4 bases at J, with 8 bases between. The DNA of the CDR3 is TGTGCCAGCAGCTTACGGGGGGGCTATGGCTACACCTTC. It is translated as CASSLRGGYGYTF.

This clonotype has only a few counts. The chain joins TRBV29-1 to TRBJ1-1; maybe TRBD1 (5 bases). Germline-derived CDR1 and CDR2 are SQVTM and ANQGSEA. The CDR3 spans 13 residues. Trimming left V 6 bases short and J 3 bases short, with 14 bases between. CDR3 DNA: TGCAGCGTCTCGACAGACCTCGACACTGAAGCTTTCTTT. Translation: CSVSTDLDTEAFF.

There are a few counts of this clonotype. The rearrangement uses TRBV20-1 and TRBJ2-1; 11 bases line up with TRBD1. With V trimmed by 7 bases and J by 6 bases, 14 bases remained unmatched. This CDR3 contains 16 residues. CDR1 DFQATT and CDR2 SNEGSKA come from the germline V gene (reference sequence). The CDR3 is CSGNRLRDRGINEQFF. CDR3 in DNA: TGCAGTGGCAACCGACTCCGGGACAGGGGGATCAATGAGCAGTTCTTC.

The chain has TRBV3-1 and TRBJ2-1; TRBD2 aligns across 8 bases. After removal of 0 bases from V and 2 bases from J, the junction contained 6 bases not matched to a gene. The germline V gene encodes CDR1 LGHDT and CDR2 YNNKEL (reference sequence). The CDR3 spans 17 residues. The chain's CDR3 is CASSQDLGLGAYNEQFF. CDR3 in DNA: TGTGCCAGCAGCCAAGACTTGGGACTAGGCGCCTACAATGAGCAGTTCTTC.

This clonotype has just a few counts. V is TRBV2 and J is TRBJ1-6; tentatively, D is TRBD1 (5 bases). Trimming cost V 3 bases and J 8 bases, with 14 bases left between them. This CDR3 has 15 residues. Germline CDR1 reads SNHLY; CDR2 reads FYNNEI. The CDR3 DNA reads TGTGCCAGCAGTGAGCAGGGAACAAACCATTCACCCCTCCACTTT. Encoded protein: CASSEQGTNHSPLHF. The whole variable domain, remainder taken from reference TRBV2 and TRBJ1-6, is EPEVTQTPSHQVTQMGQEVILRCVPISNHLYFYWYRQILGQKVEFLVSFYNNEISEKSEIFDDQFSVERPDGSNFTLKIRSTKLEDSAMYFCASSEQGTNHSPLHFGNGTRLTVT.

This clonotype was counted a few times. The V gene is TRBV6-5, the J gene TRBJ2-3, with D unresolved. Trimming cost V 0 bases and J 5 bases, with 15 bases left between them. Looked up from germline, CDR1 is MNHEY and CDR2 is SVGAGI. The CDR3 extends over 16 amino acids. Here the CDR3 DNA reads TGTGCCAGCAGTTACTCGGTTCCCGGGTTCGTAGATACGCAGTATTTT. Translating it yields CASSYSVPGFVDTQYF.

This clonotype turned up a few times. The rearrangement joins TRBV7-9 to TRBJ2-7; 8 nucleotides line up with TRBD2. The V gene's germline CDR1 is SEHNR and CDR2 FQNEAQ (reference sequence). J gave up 2 bases and V 5 bases, and 11 bases lay outside the gene matches. This CDR3 has 16 residues. The CDR3 loop reads CASSPLGREATYEQYF. The CDR3 nucleotides read TGTGCCAGCAGCCCCCTTGGGCGGGAGGCGACCTACGAGCAGTACTTC.

The chain couples TRBV20-1 to TRBJ2-7, with a possible D match to TRBD1 (5 bases). Trimming cost V 3 bases and J 0 bases, with 9 bases left between them. CDR3 length: 13 residues. Germline V CDR1 and CDR2: DFQATT, SNEGSKA (reference sequence). The CDR3, as DNA: TGCAGTGCTAGGCACAGGAGCTCCTACGAGCAGTACTTC. It codes for CSARHRSSYEQYF.

This chain connects TRBV28 to TRBJ2-2; 9 bases match TRBD1. Germline CDR1 MDHEN, CDR2 SYDVKM. This CDR3 has 17 amino acids. J lost 4 bases, V lost 7 bases, and 13 bases had no gene match. CDR3 in DNA: TGTGCCAGCACCCTCCTCGGGACAGGGATTTCCACCGGGGAGCTGTTTTTT. Amino acid sequence: CASTLLGTGISTGELFF. Drawing the rest from reference TRBV28 and TRBJ2-2, the complete variable domain is DVKVTQSSRYLVKRTGEKVFLECVQDMDHENMFWYRQDPGLGLRLIYFSYDVKMKEKGDIPEGYSVSREKKERFSLILESASTNQTSMYLCASTLLGTGISTGELFFGEGSRLTVL.

The chain combines TRBV14 with TRBJ1-1; tentatively, D is TRBD1 (6 bases). This CDR3 is built from 17 residues. Germline V CDR1 and CDR2: SGHDN, FVKESK. Trimming removed 4 bases at V and 7 bases at J, with 25 bases between. CDR3 protein: CASSRLGGGTERSEAFF. The CDR3 DNA follows: TGTGCCAGCAGCCGCCTTGGGGGGGGCACGGAACGGAGTGAAGCTTTCTTT. The whole variable domain, remainder taken from reference TRBV14 and TRBJ1-1, is EAGVTQFPSHSVIEKGQTVTLRCDPISGHDNLYWYRRVMGKEIKFLLHFVKESKQDESGMPNNRFLAERTGGTYSTLKVQPAELEDSGVYFCASSRLGGGTERSEAFFGQGTRLTVV.

There are a few counts of this clonotype. This sequence joins TRBV20-1 and TRBJ1-5; no clear D gene. The length of the CDR3 is 13 residues. Per the germline V gene, CDR1 is DFQATT and CDR2 is SNEGSKA (reference sequence). V was pared by 0 bases and J by 3 bases, with 6 bases between. The CDR3 coding sequence is TGCAGTGCTAGAGAGGAGAACAATCAGCCCCAGCATTTT. Translating it yields CSAREENNQPQHF.

This clonotype was seen a few times. The rearrangement uses TRBV29-1 and TRBJ2-1; a possible D gene is TRBD2 (5 bases). The germline V gene has CDR1 SQVTM and CDR2 ANQGSEA. V was cut by 5 bases and J by 3 bases, with 14 bases left in between. The CDR3 has 14 residues. CDR3 nucleotides: TGCAGCGTTTTGGGTAGCGTCGTCTACAATGAGCAGTTCTTC. Protein product: CSVLGSVVYNEQFF.

This clonotype occurred a few times. The CDR3 region is CSVEGTGAQGGYTF. The CDR3 nucleotides are TGCAGCGTTGAAGGGACAGGGGCGCAAGGTGGCTACACCTTC. J is TRBJ1-2 and V is TRBV29-1, with 9 bases that match TRBD1. CDR1 is SQVTM, CDR2 ANQGSEA, per germline. The CDR3 totals 14 residues. V shed 1 base, J shed 7 bases, and the junction held 7 bases outside the gene matches.

The rearrangement joins TRBV20-1 to TRBJ2-3; D may be TRBD2 (5 bases). The CDR3 is made up of 15 amino acids. Trimming left V 3 bases short and J 5 bases short, with 18 bases between. Germline values: CDR1 DFQATT, CDR2 SNEGSKA (reference sequence). Here the CDR3 reads CSASDGLSGIDTQYF. CDR3 in DNA: TGCAGTGCTAGTGATGGGCTCTCCGGGATAGATACGCAGTATTTT.

This clonotype was seen more than once but under ten times. The V and J genes are TRBV20-1 and TRBJ2-1, with 10 positions matching TRBD2. This CDR3 comprises 18 residues. V shed 7 bases and J 2 bases; nucleotides not matched to a gene: 17. Germline V CDR1 and CDR2: DFQATT, SNEGSKA (reference sequence). The CDR3: CSVEALAGGRYPYNEQFF. In nucleotides, the CDR3 is TGCAGTGTAGAAGCTTTAGCGGGAGGAAGATACCCCTACAATGAGCAGTTCTTC.

CDR3 nucleotides: TGTGCCACCCCCCGGACTCCGGCCCACGAGCAGTACGTC. Translated: CATPRTPAHEQYV. The gene calls are TRBV6-1 and TRBJ2-7, with a weak D call TRBD2 (5 bases). The V gene's germline CDR1 is MNHNS and CDR2 SASEGT. This CDR3 region has 13 residues. V gave up 10 bases and J gave up 5 bases, with 18 bases separating them.

This clonotype has only a few counts. This chain connects TRBV5-1 to TRBJ2-1, with TRBD1 matching over 11 bases. The CDR3 has 14 amino acids. J was trimmed by 7 bases and V by 4 bases; bases with no gene match: 4. Germline V gene lookup returns CDR1 SGHRS and CDR2 YFSETQ. CDR3 sequence reads: CASSPGTGGNEQFF. CDR3 DNA sequence: TGCGCCAGCAGCCCTGGGACAGGGGGGAATGAGCAGTTCTTC.